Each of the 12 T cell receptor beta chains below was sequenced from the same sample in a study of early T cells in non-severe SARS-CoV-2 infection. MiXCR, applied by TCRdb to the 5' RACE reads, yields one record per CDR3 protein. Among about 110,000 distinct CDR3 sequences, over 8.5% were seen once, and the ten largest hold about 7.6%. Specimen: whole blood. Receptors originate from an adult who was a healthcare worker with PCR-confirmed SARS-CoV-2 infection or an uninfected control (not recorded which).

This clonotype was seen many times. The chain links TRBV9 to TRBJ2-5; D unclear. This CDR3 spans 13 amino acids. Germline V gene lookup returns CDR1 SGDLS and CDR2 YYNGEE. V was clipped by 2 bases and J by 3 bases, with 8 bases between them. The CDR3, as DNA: TGTGCCAGCAGCGTGGCTCCTAAAGAGACCCAGTACTTC. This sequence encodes CASSVAPKETQYF.

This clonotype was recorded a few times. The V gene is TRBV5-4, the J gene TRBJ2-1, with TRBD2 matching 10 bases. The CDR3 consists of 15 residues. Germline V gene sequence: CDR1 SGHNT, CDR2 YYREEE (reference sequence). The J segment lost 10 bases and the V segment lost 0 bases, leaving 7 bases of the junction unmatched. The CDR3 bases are TGTGCCAGCAGCTTGGAAGCGGGGGGGGTTAAGGAGCAGTTCTTC. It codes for CASSLEAGGVKEQFF.

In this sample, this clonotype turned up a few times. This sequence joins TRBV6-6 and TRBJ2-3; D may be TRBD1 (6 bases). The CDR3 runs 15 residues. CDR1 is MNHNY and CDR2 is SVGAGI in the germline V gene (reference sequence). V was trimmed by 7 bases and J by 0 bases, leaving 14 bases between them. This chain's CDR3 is CASIKQGTSTDTQYF. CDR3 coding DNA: TGTGCCAGCATTAAACAGGGAACTAGCACAGATACGCAGTATTTT.

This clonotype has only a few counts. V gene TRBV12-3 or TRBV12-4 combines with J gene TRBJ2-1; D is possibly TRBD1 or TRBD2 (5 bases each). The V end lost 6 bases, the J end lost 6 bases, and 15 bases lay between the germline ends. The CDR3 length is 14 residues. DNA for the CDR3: TGTGCCAGCAGCCCACCCGGGACCCTCAATGAGCAGTTCTTC. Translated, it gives CASSPPGTLNEQFF.

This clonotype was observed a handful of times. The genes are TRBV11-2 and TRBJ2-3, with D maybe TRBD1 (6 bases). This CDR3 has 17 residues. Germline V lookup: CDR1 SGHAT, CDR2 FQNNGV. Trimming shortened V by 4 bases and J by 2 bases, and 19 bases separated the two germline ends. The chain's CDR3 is CASSSRQVLSYTDTQYF. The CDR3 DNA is TGTGCCAGCAGCTCAAGACAGGTTCTCAGCTACACAGATACGCAGTATTTT.

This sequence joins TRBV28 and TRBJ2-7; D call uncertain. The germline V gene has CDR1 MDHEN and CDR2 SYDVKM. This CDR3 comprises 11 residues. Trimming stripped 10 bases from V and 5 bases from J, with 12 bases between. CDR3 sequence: CATFSRNEQYF. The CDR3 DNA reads TGTGCCACATTTAGCCGTAACGAGCAGTACTTC.

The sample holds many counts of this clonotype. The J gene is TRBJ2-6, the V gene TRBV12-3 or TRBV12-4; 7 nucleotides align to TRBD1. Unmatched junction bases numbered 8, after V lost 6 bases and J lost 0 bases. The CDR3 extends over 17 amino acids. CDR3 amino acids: CASRPGTDDSGANVLTF. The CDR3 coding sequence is TGTGCCAGCAGACCCGGGACAGATGACTCTGGGGCCAACGTCCTGACTTTC.

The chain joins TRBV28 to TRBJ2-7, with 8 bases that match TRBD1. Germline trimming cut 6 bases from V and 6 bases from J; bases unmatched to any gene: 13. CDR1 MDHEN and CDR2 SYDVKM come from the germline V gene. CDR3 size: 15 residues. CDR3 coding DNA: TGTGCCAGCAGCCCCGCCGGACAGGGTCAAGGCGAGCAGTACTTC. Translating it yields CASSPAGQGQGEQYF.

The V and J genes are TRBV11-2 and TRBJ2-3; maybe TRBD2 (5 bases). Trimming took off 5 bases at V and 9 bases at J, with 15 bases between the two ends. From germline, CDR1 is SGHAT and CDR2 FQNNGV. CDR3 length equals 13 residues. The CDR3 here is CASSPRGGLTQYF. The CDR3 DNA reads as TGTGCCAGCAGCCCTAGAGGAGGCCTCACGCAGTATTTT.

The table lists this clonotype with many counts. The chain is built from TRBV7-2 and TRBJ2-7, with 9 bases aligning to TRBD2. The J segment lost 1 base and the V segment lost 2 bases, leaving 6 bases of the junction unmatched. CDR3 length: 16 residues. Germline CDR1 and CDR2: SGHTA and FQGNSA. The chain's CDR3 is CASSLYTAGGSYEQYF. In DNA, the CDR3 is TGTGCCAGCAGCTTATATACGGCGGGAGGGTCCTACGAGCAGTACTTC. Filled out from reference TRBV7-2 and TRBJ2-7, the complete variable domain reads GAGVSQSPSNKVTEKGKDVELRCDPISGHTALYWYRQSLGQGLEFLIYFQGNSAPDKSGLPSDRFSAERTGGSVSTLTIQRTQQEDSAVYLCASSLYTAGGSYEQYFGPGTRLTVT.

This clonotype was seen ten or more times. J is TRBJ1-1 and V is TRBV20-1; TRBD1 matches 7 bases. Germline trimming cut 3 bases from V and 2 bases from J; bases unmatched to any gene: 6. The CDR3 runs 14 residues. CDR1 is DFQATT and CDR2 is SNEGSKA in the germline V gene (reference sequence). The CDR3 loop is CSARNRGDNTEAFF. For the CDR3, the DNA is TGCAGTGCTAGGAACAGGGGTGATAACACTGAAGCTTTCTTT.

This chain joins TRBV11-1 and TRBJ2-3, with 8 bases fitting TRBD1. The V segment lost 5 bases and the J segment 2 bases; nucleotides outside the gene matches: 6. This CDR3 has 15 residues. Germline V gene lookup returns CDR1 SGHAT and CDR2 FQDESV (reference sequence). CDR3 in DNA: TGTGCCAGCAGCCCAGGACAGGGAAACACAGATACGCAGTATTTT. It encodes CASSPGQGNTDTQYF.